Following are 24 T cell receptor beta chains from one sample sequenced in a study of blood T cell repertoires in COVID-19. Assay used: immunoSEQ multiplex PCR; TCRdb lists only in-frame clones, some missing. The table includes about 200,000 clones, 80% to 90% detected once. The specimen was PBMCs or T cells enriched from blood (not recorded which). These TCRs come from a woman in her thirties or forties with acute COVID-19.

The chain recombines TRBV5-4 with TRBJ2-2, with 11 bases aligning to TRBD2. The CDR3 is 15 residues long. Germline V CDR1 and CDR2: SGHNT, YYREEE (reference sequence). Unmatched junction bases numbered 4, after V lost 4 bases and J lost 5 bases. DNA for the CDR3: TGTGCCAGCAGCAGTTGGACTAGCGGGACCGGGGAGCTGTTTTTT. Amino acid sequence: CASSSWTSGTGELFF.

The chain's CDR3 is CASHRLAEPNEQFF. In nucleotides, the CDR3 is TGCGCCAGTCATCGACTAGCAGAACCCAATGAGCAGTTCTTC. This chain joins TRBV5-1 and TRBJ2-1; 7 bases map to TRBD2. V lost 8 bases and J lost 6; bases outside the gene matches: 11. CDR3 length: 14 amino acids. CDR1 is SGHRS and CDR2 is YFSETQ in the germline V gene.

The table lists this clone with a few counts. The chain carries TRBV6-6 and TRBJ2-1; weak D call: TRBD2 (5 bases). Germline V gene lookup returns CDR1 MNHNY and CDR2 SVGAGI (reference sequence). Trimming took 2 bases from V and 6 from J, leaving 5 bases between them. The CDR3 consists of 12 residues. CDR3 in DNA: TGTGCCAGCAGTTACAGCGGCAATGAGCAGTTCTTC. Translation gives CASSYSGNEQFF.

This chain joins TRBV4-2 and TRBJ2-7, with 15 bases that match TRBD2. The CDR3 is made up of 17 amino acids. V dropped 1 base and J dropped 1; count of bases not matched to a gene: 2. Germline V CDR1 and CDR2: LGHNA, YNFKEQ. The CDR3 region has the DNA TGTGCCAGCAGCCAAGGGGGACTAGCGGGAGGTTCCTACGAGCAGTACTTC. This sequence encodes CASSQGGLAGGSYEQYF.

This clone was seen only a few times. The chain employs TRBV5-5 and TRBJ2-1; TRBD2 matches at 8 bases. V was clipped by 6 bases and J by 9 bases; unmatched bases: 11. Germline CDR1 and CDR2: SGHKS and YYEKEE (reference sequence). The CDR3 has 14 amino acids. The CDR3 DNA reads TGTGCCAGCACCGTAGCGGGACCATCAATTGAGCAGTTCTTC. It encodes CASTVAGPSIEQFF.

This clone showed up just once. The chain couples TRBV29-1 to TRBJ2-1; the D gene is possibly TRBD2 (5 bases). This CDR3 has 12 residues. CDR1 is SQVTM, CDR2 ANQGSEA, per germline. The V end was cut by 4 bases, the J end by 8 bases, with 12 bases between. Here the CDR3 reads CSVGGLSDEQFF. The CDR3 coding sequence is TGCAGCGTTGGAGGGTTGTCGGATGAGCAGTTCTTC.

A single count supports this clone. The V call is TRBV6-4, the J call TRBJ1-6, with D possibly matching TRBD1 (5 bases). The CDR3 length is 13 residues. V was cut by 3 bases and J by 8 bases, with 8 bases left in between. Germline CDR1 is MRHNA and CDR2 is SNTAGT. CDR3 protein: CASSDQQDSPLHF. As DNA, the CDR3 is TGTGCCAGCAGTGATCAACAGGATTCACCCCTCCACTTT.

This clone was detected only once. The V call is TRBV5-6, the J call TRBJ1-2; D ambiguous. Germline V gene lookup returns CDR1 SGHDT and CDR2 YYEEEE. Trimming shortened V by 3 bases and J by 7 bases, and 7 bases separated the two germline ends. This CDR3 spans 11 amino acids. The CDR3 spells CASSYQVGYTF. CDR3 DNA sequence: TGTGCCAGCAGCTACCAGGTTGGCTACACCTTC.

The chain is built from TRBV7-2 and TRBJ2-5, with TRBD1 matching 9 bases. V dropped 5 bases and J dropped 5; count of bases not matched to a gene: 9. Germline V CDR1 and CDR2: SGHTA, FQGNSA. This CDR3 region has 15 residues. CDR3 sequence reads: CASSPSGTGKETQYF. CDR3 nucleotides: TGTGCCAGCAGCCCATCGGGGACAGGGAAGGAGACCCAGTACTTC.

The rearrangement links TRBV24-1 to TRBJ1-5; D is unclear. There are 15 residues in the CDR3. V shed 4 bases and J shed 2 bases, with 11 bases lying between them. Per germline, CDR1 KGHDR and CDR2 SFDVKD. The CDR3 DNA follows: TGTGCCACCAGTGAGGGAGGAGGCGGCAATCAGCCCCAGCATTTT. It is translated as CATSEGGGGNQPQHF.

The chain combines TRBV5-1 with TRBJ2-1; weak D call: TRBD1 (5 bases). CDR1 SGHRS and CDR2 YFSETQ come from the germline V gene. Trimming left V 5 bases short and J 9 bases short, with 18 bases between. This CDR3 has 14 amino acids. Here the CDR3 reads CASRLTTGNGEQFF. The CDR3 DNA reads TGCGCCAGCAGATTGACAACAGGCAACGGTGAGCAGTTCTTC.

This chain joins TRBV5-1 and TRBJ2-7, with 9 positions matching TRBD1. This CDR3 is built from 15 residues. The trim removed 4 bases at V and 2 bases at J, leaving 7 bases unmatched. In germline, CDR1 is SGHRS, CDR2 YFSETQ. CDR3 in amino acids: CASSPQTGGAYEQYF. The CDR3 DNA is TGCGCCAGCAGCCCCCAGACAGGGGGAGCCTACGAGCAGTACTTC.

This clone was seen only a few times. V usage is TRBV19 and J usage is TRBJ1-5; 7 nucleotides line up with TRBD1. The CDR3 is 15 amino acids. Germline CDR1 and CDR2: LNHDA and SQIVND (reference sequence). The V segment lost 4 bases and the J segment 7 bases; nucleotides outside the gene matches: 10. CDR3 in DNA: TGTGCCAGTAGTAGGGCGACAGGGCTTATCCAGCCCCAGCATTTT. It translates to CASSRATGLIQPQHF.

The chain couples TRBV11-3 to TRBJ2-5; tentative D call: TRBD1 (5 bases). Trimming shortened V by 5 bases and J by 7 bases, and 17 bases separated the two germline ends. CDR1 and CDR2 (germline): SGHNT, YENEEA. CDR3 length: 14 residues. CDR3 nucleotide sequence: TGTGCCAGCAGCAAAAGGGGCCAACGAGGGACCCAGTACTTC. This translates into CASSKRGQRGTQYF.

The count of this clone is one. The J gene is TRBJ1-6, the V gene TRBV19; no definite D call. Germline V CDR1 and CDR2: LNHDA, SQIVND (reference sequence). With 7 bases removed from V and 9 bases from J, the gap between germline ends came to 16 bases. CDR3 length equals 14 residues. The CDR3 is CASTETGSSSPLHF. The CDR3 DNA is TGTGCCAGTACCGAAACCGGGAGTTCTTCACCCCTCCACTTT.

This clone has only one observation. The gene calls are TRBV3-1 (or the pseudogene TRBV3-2) and TRBJ1-1; D unresolved. Germline loops: CDR1 LGHDT, CDR2 YNNKEL (reference sequence). This CDR3 has 14 residues. The V end was cut by 0 bases, the J end by 5 bases, with 10 bases between. In DNA, the CDR3 is TGTGCCAGCAGCCAAGACATGAGGAGTACTGAAGCTTTCTTT. It encodes CASSQDMRSTEAFF.

This clone has just one count. The V and J genes are TRBV28 and TRBJ1-5, with D hard to call. The CDR3 loop spans 15 amino acids. From germline, CDR1 is MDHEN and CDR2 SYDVKM. V was shortened by 3 bases and J by 8 bases, with 17 bases between the two germline ends. The CDR3 coding sequence is TGTGCCAGCAGTTTTCGCGGGATTGTGGAGGAGCCCCAGCATTTT. Translating it yields CASSFRGIVEEPQHF.

The chain combines TRBV7-2 with TRBJ1-1, with D unresolved. This CDR3 has 14 amino acids. V was cut by 8 bases and J by 1 base, with 14 bases left in between. From germline, CDR1 is SGHTA and CDR2 FQGNSA. For the CDR3, the DNA is TGTGCCAGCGCCCTACCGGAGGGGAACACTGAAGCTTTCTTT. As protein: CASALPEGNTEAFF.

This clone has a handful of counts. The identical CDR3 is also encoded by other nucleotide sequences in the sample. The chain recombines TRBV18 with TRBJ2-3; D is possibly TRBD2 (6 bases). The V end was cut by 0 bases, the J end by 3 bases, with 13 bases between. Germline V gene sequence: CDR1 KGHSH, CDR2 LQKENI. The CDR3 extends over 16 amino acids. CDR3 sequence (DNA): TGTGCCAGCTCACCACCGAATTCAGGGAGGACAGATACGCAGTATTTT. Translated: CASSPPNSGRTDTQYF. Supplemented by reference TRBV18 and TRBJ2-3, the full variable domain reads NAGVMQNPRHLVRRRGQEARLRCSPMKGHSHVYWYRQLPEEGLKFMVYLQKENIIDESGMPKERFSAEFPKEGPSILRIQQVVRGDSAAYFCASSPPNSGRTDTQYFGPGTRLTVL.

The rearrangement joins TRBV28 to TRBJ2-7, with D perhaps TRBD1 (6 bases). Germline assignment: CDR1 MDHEN and CDR2 SYDVKM. The V end was cut by 3 bases, the J end by 4 bases, with 10 bases between. This CDR3 is 13 amino acids long. As DNA, the CDR3 is TGTGCCAGCAGTTTGGGGGCCGTATACGAGCAGTACTTC. Residues: CASSLGAVYEQYF. Based on the CDR3 plus reference TRBV28 and TRBJ2-7, the full variable domain is DVKVTQSSRYLVKRTGEKVFLECVQDMDHENMFWYRQDPGLGLRLIYFSYDVKMKEKGDIPEGYSVSREKKERFSLILESASTNQTSMYLCASSLGAVYEQYFGPGTRLTVT.

This chain connects TRBV27 to TRBJ2-4, with D possibly matching TRBD1 (6 bases). The CDR3 has 11 amino acids. Per germline, CDR1 MNHEY and CDR2 SMNVEV (reference sequence). The V gene lost 8 bases and the J gene lost 9 bases, with 11 bases spanning the gap. DNA for the CDR3: TGTGCCAGCGGACAGAACCGCATTCAGTACTTC. Translated, it gives CASGQNRIQYF.

The chain has TRBV11-3 and TRBJ2-7; TRBD2 agrees at 9 bases. Germline V gene data show CDR1 as SGHNT and CDR2 as YENEEA. CDR3 length equals 15 residues. J lost 3 bases, V lost 5 bases, and 8 bases had no gene match. The CDR3 DNA reads as TGTGCCAGCAGCCGGATAGCGGGAGAAAGCTACGAGCAGTACTTC. Translated: CASSRIAGESYEQYF.

This clone was recorded a few times. The rearrangement joins TRBV28 to TRBJ1-2, with D perhaps TRBD1 (6 bases). The germline V gene has CDR1 MDHEN and CDR2 SYDVKM. This CDR3 contains 14 residues. V gave up 2 bases and J gave up 6 bases, with 13 bases separating them. CDR3 protein: CASSLGDMAHGYTF. The CDR3 DNA reads as TGTGCCAGCAGTTTAGGGGACATGGCACATGGCTACACCTTC.

This rearrangement joins TRBV28 to TRBJ2-3; D may be TRBD1 (5 bases). This CDR3 comprises 15 residues. Trimming cost V 5 bases and J 4 bases, with 16 bases left between them. Germline lookup yields CDR1 MDHEN and CDR2 SYDVKM. CDR3 DNA: TGTGCCAGCAGTGAGACAGCTGGGGTGGCAGATACGCAGTATTTT. It yields the protein CASSETAGVADTQYF.